The clone carrying this T cell receptor beta chain was seen at least ten times. The data are from a study of T cells after yellow fever vaccination. This CDR3 has 15 amino acids. Looked up from germline, CDR1 is SGHTA and CDR2 is FQGNSA. The junction had 3 bases not matched to a gene; V was cut back by 4 bases and J by 4 bases. TCRdb re-called the 5' RACE reads through MiXCR, storing one row per CDR3 protein. The data show about 230,000 distinct CDR3 sequences, with less than 7.5% seen just once and 0.85% to 1.2% held by the top ten. Sequenced material: CD4+ T cells sorted from PBMCs, taken on the day of the yellow fever booster vaccination. The sequence was obtained from a man aged 25-45 years who received the YFV17D yellow fever vaccine. V is TRBV7-2 and J is TRBJ2-5, with 13 bases matching TRBD2. CDR3 sequence: CASSSTSGRGETQYF. CDR3 coding DNA: TGTGCCAGCAGCTCCACTAGCGGGAGGGGAGAGACCCAGTACTTC.